The 26 T cell receptor beta chains below were found in one sample sequenced in a study of blood T cell repertoires in COVID-19. Sequenced by immunoSEQ multiplex PCR; TCRdb stores in-frame clones only, minus some. The data contain 45,000 to 55,000 clones, 55% to 70% of them singletons. The sequenced material came from peripheral blood. These receptors were obtained from a woman in her seventies with acute or convalescent COVID-19.

This clone was picked up one time. The chain carries TRBV28 and TRBJ1-3; D is undetermined. Germline loops: CDR1 MDHEN, CDR2 SYDVKM. V was pared by 8 bases and J by 4 bases, with 6 bases between. This CDR3 region has 11 residues. CDR3 nucleotide sequence: TGTGCCAGCGCGAGGGGAAACACCATATATTTT. Protein sequence: CASARGNTIYF.

The V call is TRBV6-1, the J call TRBJ1-3; D remains unclear. The CDR3 consists of 16 residues. CDR1 is MNHNS and CDR2 is SASEGT in the germline V gene. Trimming removed 3 bases from V and 5 bases from J, with 17 bases in between. The CDR3 protein is CASSEVGSLGRNTIYF. As DNA, the CDR3 is TGTGCCAGCAGTGAGGTGGGGAGTTTAGGGCGAAACACCATATATTTT.

The J gene is TRBJ2-1, the V gene TRBV3-1 (or the pseudogene TRBV3-2), with 7 bases aligning to TRBD1. V lost 2 bases, J lost 8 bases, and 0 bases stayed unmatched. CDR1 and CDR2 (germline): LGHDT, YNNKEL (reference sequence). The CDR3 runs 12 residues. CDR3 region: CASSQQGDEQFF. The CDR3, as DNA: TGTGCCAGCAGCCAACAGGGGGATGAGCAGTTCTTC.

This clone occurred a few times. This chain joins TRBV25-1 and TRBJ1-5, with 8 bases that match TRBD1. Germline V gene data show CDR1 as MGHDK and CDR2 as SYGVNS. The length of the CDR3 is 16 residues. V shed 3 bases, J shed 6 bases, and the junction held 10 bases outside the gene matches. The CDR3 DNA sequence: TGTGCCAGCAGTGAGGGACAGGAGTCGTTGGGTCAGCCCCAGCATTTT. Amino acids: CASSEGQESLGQPQHF.

This sequence joins TRBV9 and TRBJ1-1; 7 nucleotides align to TRBD1. With V trimmed by 0 bases and J by 1 base, 12 bases remained unmatched. Germline V gene sequence: CDR1 SGDLS, CDR2 YYNGEE. This CDR3 has 18 residues. CDR3 bases: TGTGCCAGCAGCGTAGGTGGACAGGCGTACGGGAAGAACACTGAAGCTTTCTTT. Its translation: CASSVGGQAYGKNTEAFF.

The rearrangement uses TRBV7-8 and TRBJ1-2; D ambiguous. The CDR3 is made up of 14 amino acids. Germline assignment: CDR1 SGHVS and CDR2 FQNEAQ. V was shortened by 3 bases and J by 4 bases, with 12 bases between the two germline ends. CDR3: CASSFEPGLYGYTF. CDR3 coding DNA: TGTGCCAGCAGCTTCGAGCCAGGCCTCTATGGCTACACCTTC.

The chain links TRBV3-1 (or the pseudogene TRBV3-2) to TRBJ2-3; possible D gene TRBD2, 6 bases. Trimming left V 1 base short and J 0 bases short, with 11 bases between. Germline V gene sequence: CDR1 LGHDT, CDR2 YNNKEL (reference sequence). CDR3 size: 16 residues. For the CDR3, the DNA is TGTGCCAGCAGCCAAGGCGGGGCCGTTAGCACAGATACGCAGTATTTT. Its protein is CASSQGGAVSTDTQYF.

The chain employs TRBV19 and TRBJ1-1; tentative D call: TRBD1 (6 bases). Looked up from germline, CDR1 is LNHDA and CDR2 is SQIVND (reference sequence). This CDR3 region has 13 residues. Trimming stripped 8 bases from V and 5 bases from J, with 15 bases between. The CDR3 region is CASGVTGKTEAFF. The CDR3 coding sequence is TGTGCCAGTGGGGTAACAGGGAAGACTGAAGCTTTCTTT.

The chain joins TRBV6-5 to TRBJ2-3, with 8 positions matching TRBD2. This CDR3 has 15 residues. Germline lookup yields CDR1 MNHEY and CDR2 SVGAGI. Trimming at V came to 7 bases and at J to 3 bases, leaving 9 bases not matched to a gene. CDR3 coding DNA: TGTGCCAGCAAGGAGCGGGGGTCACGGACAGATACGCAGTATTTT. This translates into CASKERGSRTDTQYF.

This chain uses TRBV7-8 with TRBJ2-2; 8 nucleotides agree with TRBD1. J lost 5 bases, V lost 4 bases, and 6 bases had no gene match. The CDR3 runs to 15 residues. Looked up from germline, CDR1 is SGHVS and CDR2 is FQNEAQ. Here the CDR3 reads CASSSRQGTTGELFF. For the CDR3, the DNA is TGTGCCAGCAGCTCCCGACAGGGGACGACCGGGGAGCTGTTTTTT.

The rearrangement links TRBV3-1 (or the pseudogene TRBV3-2) to TRBJ2-1, with D uncertain. V lost 3 bases to trimming and J lost 6 bases, with 9 bases between them. CDR3 length: 13 amino acids. Germline lookup yields CDR1 LGHDT and CDR2 YNNKEL (reference sequence). In DNA, the CDR3 is TGTGCCAGCAGCCATTTTGTATCCAATGAGCAGTTCTTC. It is translated as CASSHFVSNEQFF.

This chain uses TRBV12-3 or TRBV12-4 with TRBJ1-6, with D unresolved. The length of the CDR3 is 12 residues. Between the trimmed V and J ends, which lost 5 bases and 11 bases, there was a span of 10 bases. The CDR3 DNA is TGTGCCAGCAGTCGAGACTGGACACCCCTCCACTTT. Translating it yields CASSRDWTPLHF.

This clone was recorded a few times. The chain combines TRBV4-1 with TRBJ2-7; 11 bases line up with TRBD1. The CDR3 covers 13 residues. Per the germline V gene, CDR1 is MGHRA and CDR2 is YSYEKL. V lost 7 bases to trimming and J lost 4 bases; unmatched junction nucleotides: 3. The CDR3 bases are TGCGCCAGCACTGGGACAGGGGGATACGAGCAGTACTTC. Translating it yields CASTGTGGYEQYF.

The genes are TRBV25-1 and TRBJ1-2; D is unresolved. Germline CDR1 is MGHDK and CDR2 is SYGVNS. This CDR3 comprises 15 residues. Between the trimmed V and J ends, which lost 5 bases and 8 bases, there was a span of 21 bases. As DNA, the CDR3 is TGTGCCAGCAGTTCCCAGATGGTTGGCGGTGGAGGCTACACCTTC. Residues: CASSSQMVGGGGYTF.

The V and J genes are TRBV29-1 and TRBJ2-1; the match to TRBD1 covers 9 bases. Trimming at V came to 1 base and at J to 8 bases, leaving 9 bases not matched to a gene. Germline assignment: CDR1 SQVTM and CDR2 ANQGSEA. This CDR3 comprises 15 residues. CDR3 nucleotide sequence: TGCAGCGTTGAAGCCAACAGGGGGCGCGGGGATGAGCAGTTCTTC. This sequence encodes CSVEANRGRGDEQFF.

This clone has just one count. This chain connects TRBV2 to TRBJ1-4; a weak D match, TRBD1 (5 bases). Trimming left V 4 bases short and J 8 bases short, with 8 bases between. The CDR3 runs 12 residues. From germline, CDR1 is SNHLY and CDR2 FYNNEI. CDR3 residues: CASSAGVEKLFF. In DNA, the CDR3 is TGTGCCAGCAGTGCGGGGGTCGAAAAACTGTTTTTT.

This chain links TRBV2 with TRBJ1-2, with TRBD1 as a possible D gene (5 bases). Germline V gene lookup returns CDR1 SNHLY and CDR2 FYNNEI. The ends were cut back, 5 bases at V and 4 bases at J, with 17 bases in the middle. The CDR3 is made up of 15 amino acids. CDR3 nucleotide sequence: TGTGCCAGCAGTCCGTATGGGTGGGGGGTCTATGGCTACACCTTC. Translated: CASSPYGWGVYGYTF.

The chain couples TRBV2 to TRBJ2-5; a possible D gene is TRBD2 (6 bases). V was shortened by 8 bases and J by 0 bases, with 10 bases between the two germline ends. The CDR3 length is 13 residues. Germline CDR1 and CDR2: SNHLY and FYNNEI. CDR3 sequence reads: CASGGIHQETQYF. The CDR3 nucleotides are TGTGCCAGCGGGGGGATCCACCAAGAGACCCAGTACTTC.

The CDR3 nucleotides are TGTGCCAGCAATAAGGAACTAGCGGGAAACAATGAGCAGTTCTTC. It codes for CASNKELAGNNEQFF. The chain carries TRBV6-5 and TRBJ2-1, with 10 nucleotides matching TRBD2. From germline, CDR1 is MNHEY and CDR2 SVGAGI. This CDR3 is built from 15 residues. The junction had 8 bases not matched to a gene; V was cut back by 7 bases and J by 5 bases.

The sample holds a few counts of this clone. The chain combines TRBV18 with TRBJ2-7, with 8 bases lining up with TRBD1. Trimming took 3 bases from V and 2 from J; bases not matched to a gene: 12. The germline CDR1 and CDR2 sequences are KGHSH and LQKENI. The length of the CDR3 is 17 residues. The CDR3 reads CASSPISPGTGAYEQYF. The CDR3 DNA follows: TGTGCCAGCTCACCCATATCACCAGGGACAGGCGCCTACGAGCAGTACTTC.

The chain joins TRBV4-1 to TRBJ1-1, with D unclear. Germline V lookup: CDR1 MGHRA, CDR2 YSYEKL. The CDR3 sequence is 14 residues long. V lost 4 bases and J lost 1, with 10 bases in between. CDR3 in amino acids: CASSPTNTNTEAFF. The CDR3 coding sequence is TGCGCCAGCAGCCCCACAAACACGAACACTGAAGCTTTCTTT.

In its sample, this clone was seen once. The V and J genes are TRBV2 and TRBJ1-5; 7 bases line up with TRBD1. CDR1 is SNHLY and CDR2 is FYNNEI in the germline V gene. The CDR3 runs 15 residues. The V segment lost 7 bases and the J segment 4 bases; nucleotides outside the gene matches: 10. CDR3: CASTPSDRVNQPQHF. The CDR3 DNA follows: TGTGCCAGCACCCCGAGCGACAGGGTAAATCAGCCCCAGCATTTT.

V gene TRBV7-6 combines with J gene TRBJ1-2, with a possible D match to TRBD1 (6 bases). The CDR3 consists of 18 residues. The germline gives CDR1 SGHVS, CDR2 FNYEAQ. V lost 1 base to trimming and J lost 2 bases, with 20 bases between them. The CDR3 nucleotides are TGTGCCAGCAGCTTAGGAGAAAATACAGGGCCCGTAAACTATGGCTACACCTTC. Protein: CASSLGENTGPVNYGYTF.

The chain joins TRBV6-6 to TRBJ2-4; no reliable D call. Germline CDR1 is MNHNY and CDR2 is SVGAGI (reference sequence). Trimming pared 0 bases from V and 5 bases from J, leaving 11 bases between. The CDR3 covers 15 residues. CDR3 residues: CASSYSGSIQNIQYF. In nucleotides, the CDR3 is TGTGCCAGCAGTTACTCTGGCAGTATCCAAAACATTCAGTACTTC.

J is TRBJ2-5 and V is TRBV7-3; TRBD2 is a possible D gene (7 bases). The CDR3 loop spans 14 amino acids. Germline loops: CDR1 SGHTA, CDR2 FQGTGA. The V and J ends lost 5 bases and 1 base respectively, with 11 bases between them. The CDR3 here is CASSPGGLQETQYF. CDR3 nucleotides: TGTGCCAGCAGCCCCGGGGGGCTCCAAGAGACCCAGTACTTC. Full variable domain (outside the CDR3, taken from reference TRBV7-3 and TRBJ2-5): GAGVSQTPSNKVTEKGKYVELRCDPISGHTALYWYRQSLGQGPEFLIYFQGTGAADDSGLPNDRFFAVRPEGSVSTLKIQRTERGDSAVYLCASSPGGLQETQYFGPGTRLLVL.

The CDR3 sequence: CSVGRLAGEGEQFF. For the CDR3, the DNA is TGCAGCGTGGGACGACTAGCGGGAGAGGGTGAGCAGTTCTTC. The V call is TRBV29-1, the J call TRBJ2-1, with 12 bases fitting TRBD2. The CDR3 covers 14 residues. With 6 bases clipped from V and 9 bases from J, the junction kept 9 bases outside the gene matches. Germline values: CDR1 SQVTM, CDR2 ANQGSEA.